These T cell receptor beta chains were read from a single sample in a study of technical replicates of blood from several donors. The assay was immunoSEQ multiplex PCR, and TCRdb's table has in-frame clones only and misses some. The table includes 45,000 to 55,000 clones, 90% to 95% detected once. The sample taken for sequencing was T cells isolated from PBMCs. These receptors all come from a human donor in good health. Both conserved end residues are part of each CDR3. Fields, in order: V gene, clone size, J gene, D gene, CDR3 length, CDR3 DNA, CDR3 protein. D genes are given only for firm matches. Not all rows give a size; the values are once, few, many and, for expanded clones, a class.

V: TRBV7-9
size: -
J: TRBJ1-4
D: TRBD1
length: 16
DNA: TGTGCCAGCAGCTTAGCGGGGACAGGGAATAATGAAAAACTGTTTTTT
CDR3: CASSLAGTGNNEKLFF

V: TRBV5-6
size: -
J: TRBJ1-2
D: -
length: 15
DNA: TGTGCCAGCAGCTTGGTAGGGGGTAAGGGATATGGCTACACCTTC
CDR3: CASSLVGGKGYGYTF

V: TRBV5-4
size: -
J: TRBJ2-4
D: -
length: 11
DNA: TGTGCCAGTTCGGGTCAAAACATTCAGTACTTC
CDR3: CASSGQNIQYF

V: TRBV7-9
size: -
J: TRBJ1-2
D: -
length: 17
DNA: TGTGCCAGCAGCAAAGTTGGGTGGGCGGGTGCGGACTATGGCTACACCTTC
CDR3: CASSKVGWAGADYGYTF

V: TRBV20-1
size: -
J: TRBJ1-1
D: -
length: 11
DNA: TGCAGTGCTAGAGATCGAGGCGAAGCTTTCTTT
CDR3: CSARDRGEAFF

V: TRBV7-9
size: -
J: TRBJ1-1
D: TRBD1
length: 19
DNA: TGTGCCAGCAGCCCAAAGAGGGGAGACGCCAGGGGGCGGGAAACTGAAGCTTTCTTT
CDR3: CASSPKRGDARGRETEAFF

V: TRBV5-4
size: once
J: TRBJ1-1
D: -
length: 14
DNA: TGTGCCAGCAGCGAGAGCAGGGCCGACACTGAAGCTTTCTTT
CDR3: CASSESRADTEAFF

V: TRBV11-2
size: -
J: TRBJ2-3
D: TRBD2
length: 16
DNA: TGTGCCAGCAGCGCGAGACTAGCGGGGGGGACAGATACGCAGTATTTT
CDR3: CASSARLAGGTDTQYF

V: TRBV7-6
size: -
J: TRBJ2-3
D: -
length: 16
DNA: TGTGCCAGCAGCTTAGAGGGGGTTTCGAACACAGATACGCAGTATTTT
CDR3: CASSLEGVSNTDTQYF

V: TRBV7-2
size: -
J: TRBJ1-1
D: -
length: 16
DNA: TGTGCCAGCAGCTTTAGGGGCAGTACAATGAACACTGAAGCTTTCTTT
CDR3: CASSFRGSTMNTEAFF

V: TRBV29-1
size: -
J: TRBJ2-2
D: TRBD2
length: 20
DNA: TGCAGCGTTGAGCTCCAAGGCCTGGTAGCGGGAGGGCCGAACACCGGGGAGCTGTTTTTT
CDR3: CSVELQGLVAGGPNTGELFF

V: TRBV29-1
size: once
J: TRBJ2-7
D: -
length: 14
DNA: TGCAGCGTTGTGGTCCTAGGGGGACCCTACGAGCAGTACTTC
CDR3: CSVVVLGGPYEQYF

V: TRBV9
size: -
J: TRBJ2-3
D: -
length: 18
DNA: TGTGCCAGCAGCCCCCCCCTCGAGCGTCGAGCACCCACAGATACGCAGTATTTT
CDR3: CASSPPLERRAPTDTQYF

V: TRBV29-1
size: once
J: TRBJ2-7
D: -
length: 13
DNA: TGCAGCGTTCGAGGCGGGGAGAACTACGAGCAGTACTTC
CDR3: CSVRGGENYEQYF

V: TRBV6-5
size: -
J: TRBJ1-2
D: -
length: 14
DNA: TGTGCCAGCAGTTACTCGCAGGGGTCCTATGGCTACACCTTC
CDR3: CASSYSQGSYGYTF

V: TRBV29-1
size: -
J: TRBJ2-1
D: TRBD2
length: 16
DNA: TGCAGCGTTCCTCCCCCCGGACTAGCGGGATACAATGAGCAGTTCTTC
CDR3: CSVPPPGLAGYNEQFF

V: TRBV7-3
size: -
J: TRBJ2-1
D: -
length: 14
DNA: TGTGCCAGCAGCTTCGCAGGGTTCCACAATGAGCAGTTCTTC
CDR3: CASSFAGFHNEQFF

V: TRBV5-1
size: once
J: TRBJ1-2
D: TRBD1
length: 13
DNA: TGCGCCAGCAGCTTGGACAGGGGCTATGGCTACACCTTC
CDR3: CASSLDRGYGYTF

V: TRBV5-1
size: -
J: TRBJ2-7
D: -
length: 14
DNA: TGCGCCAGCAGCTTGGCCGCTAGCTCGAACGAGCAGTACTTC
CDR3: CASSLAASSNEQYF

V: TRBV7-9
size: -
J: TRBJ2-5
D: -
length: 18
DNA: TGTGCCAGCAGCCCTTTCGGCCTAGGGAGGACCTCGCAAGAGACCCAGTACTTC
CDR3: CASSPFGLGRTSQETQYF

V: TRBV6-5
size: -
J: TRBJ1-5
D: -
length: 15
DNA: TGTGCCAGCAGCCAGGAACGGGGTAGCAATCAGCCCCAGCATTTT
CDR3: CASSQERGSNQPQHF

V: TRBV7-2
size: -
J: TRBJ1-1
D: -
length: 16
DNA: TGTGCCAGCAGCTCGCAGACAGGACTCATGAACACTGAAGCTTTCTTT
CDR3: CASSSQTGLMNTEAFF

V: TRBV7-8
size: -
J: TRBJ2-1
D: -
length: 16
DNA: TGTGCCAGCAGCTTCCGAGCCCGTGGTTGGTTCAATGAGCAGTTCTTC
CDR3: CASSFRARGWFNEQFF

V: TRBV7-9
size: once
J: TRBJ2-7
D: TRBD2
length: 17
DNA: TGTGCCAGCAGCTACTTCCGGACTAGCGGGAGCTCCTACGAGCAGTACTTC
CDR3: CASSYFRTSGSSYEQYF

V: TRBV7-6
size: -
J: TRBJ2-5
D: TRBD1
length: 17
DNA: TGTGCCAGCAGCTTAGATCTCCCCAGGGGGCCCCAAGAGACCCAGTACTTC
CDR3: CASSLDLPRGPQETQYF

V: TRBV28
size: -
J: TRBJ1-2
D: -
length: 17
DNA: TGTGCCAGCAGTTCGCCCGCAGGGGTCGAAGCTAACTATGGCTACACCTTC
CDR3: CASSSPAGVEANYGYTF

V: TRBV28
size: -
J: TRBJ2-7
D: TRBD2
length: 13
DNA: TGTGCCAGCGTTGACGGACTAGGAAACGAGCAGTACTTC
CDR3: CASVDGLGNEQYF

V: TRBV9
size: -
J: TRBJ1-3
D: -
length: 16
DNA: TGTGCCAGCAGCGTAGATCCTGCGGTCCCTGGAAACACCATATATTTT
CDR3: CASSVDPAVPGNTIYF

V: TRBV5-1
size: -
J: TRBJ2-1
D: TRBD1
length: 15
DNA: TGCGCCAGCAGCACCGGGACAGGGTGGAGGGATGAGCAGTTCTTC
CDR3: CASSTGTGWRDEQFF

V: TRBV6-5
size: -
J: TRBJ1-4
D: TRBD1
length: 13
DNA: TGTGCCAGCAGACAGGGGGCGGTTGAAAAACTGTTTTTT
CDR3: CASRQGAVEKLFF